These T cell receptor beta chains were read from a single sample in a study of T-cell memory formation after mild COVID-19. Each CDR3 protein is one row after TCRdb ran MiXCR on the 5' RACE reads. The sample includes under 650,000 distinct CDR3 sequences, over 15% of them seen just once. Sequencing used PBMCs or a T cell subset sorted from them (not recorded which). The receptors originated from an adult woman who had mild COVID-19 (a few samples of this study predate the infection). Cell type and time point are not known. The CDR3 runs from the conserved cysteine through the conserved F or W. The order of the fields is J gene, clone size, V gene, D gene, CDR3 protein, CDR3 DNA. The D gene is left open where the match is weak. Where a row states a size, it is once, few, many or the class of an expanded clone; other rows omit it.

TRBJ2-6 | . | TRBV2 | . | CASSDRAGANVLTF | TGTGCCAGCAGTGATAGGGCTGGGGCCAACGTCCTGACTTTC
TRBJ2-2 | . | TRBV6-4 | TRBD2 | CASAAGGSNTGELFF | TGTGCCAGCGCAGCGGGGGGATCGAACACCGGGGAGCTGTTTTTT
TRBJ2-3 | . | TRBV6-5 | TRBD2 | CASSYSGLAARTDTQYF | TGTGCCAGCAGTTACTCAGGACTAGCGGCCCGCACAGATACGCAGTATTTT
TRBJ2-7 | few | TRBV10-3 | TRBD1 | CAISLTGHEQYF | TGTGCCATCAGCCTGACAGGGCACGAGCAGTACTTC
TRBJ2-3 | . | TRBV4-1 | . | CASSQLPPGGAASDTQYF | TGCGCCAGCAGCCAACTACCGCCCGGGGGCGCAGCCTCAGATACGCAGTATTTT
TRBJ1-5 | many | TRBV20-1 | . | CSAMDGGNSNQPQHF | TGCAGTGCAATGGACGGTGGGAATAGCAATCAGCCCCAGCATTTT
TRBJ2-3 | many | TRBV24-1 | . | CATSDSWGLTDTQYF | TGTGCCACCAGTGATTCGTGGGGACTCACAGATACGCAGTATTTT
TRBJ1-6 | few | TRBV20-1 | . | CSAREKGSYNSPLHF | TGCAGTGCTAGAGAGAAGGGTTCCTATAATTCACCCCTCCACTTT
TRBJ2-6 | . | TRBV18 | . | CASSPTIGTGANVLTF | TGTGCCAGCTCACCAACAATAGGAACGGGGGCCAACGTCCTGACTTTC
TRBJ2-5 | . | TRBV12-3/TRBV12-4 | TRBD2 | CASTSGTSGRALLETQYF | TGTGCCAGCACCTCCGGGACTAGCGGGAGGGCCTTGTTAGAGACCCAGTACTTC
TRBJ1-1 | few | TRBV3-1 | TRBD1 | CASSLTYRDRFF | TGTGCCAGCAGCCTTACTTACCGGGACAGGTTTTTT
TRBJ1-6 | few | TRBV7-9 | . | CASGGDNYNSPLHF | TGTGCCAGCGGGGGAGATAATTATAATTCACCCCTCCACTTT
TRBJ1-2 | . | TRBV12-3/TRBV12-4 | . | CASSLALYGGYTF | TGTGCCAGCAGTTTAGCACTCTATGGGGGCTACACCTTC
TRBJ2-7 | few | TRBV12-3/TRBV12-4 | . | CASSLVQGMGEQYF | TGTGCCAGCAGTTTAGTCCAGGGCATGGGCGAGCAGTACTTC
TRBJ2-1 | . | TRBV6-5 | . | CASSYGLDNEQFF | TGTGCCAGCAGTTACGGGCTCGACAATGAGCAGTTCTTC
TRBJ2-5 | many | TRBV18 | . | CASSALQETQYF | TGTGCCAGCTCAGCACTCCAAGAGACCCAGTACTTC
TRBJ2-3 | few | TRBV5-1 | . | CASRSGTTDTQYF | TGCGCCAGCCGGTCGGGGACCACAGATACGCAGTATTTT
TRBJ2-5 | few | TRBV20-1 | . | CSALIGAGETQYF | TGCAGCGCCCTCATTGGAGCGGGAGAGACCCAGTACTTC
TRBJ2-7 | few | TRBV20-1 | TRBD1 | CSADDRGNEQYF | TGCAGTGCTGATGACAGGGGCAACGAGCAGTACTTC
TRBJ2-3 | few | TRBV7-9 | . | CASSSGSSSRTDTQYF | TGTGCCAGCAGCTCAGGGAGCAGTTCTCGCACAGATACGCAGTATTTT
TRBJ2-6 | . | TRBV7-3 | . | CATTDGSGANVLTF | TGTGCCACCACTGACGGCTCTGGGGCCAACGTCCTGACTTTC
TRBJ2-2 | . | TRBV4-3 | TRBD1 | CASSQRQGEDTGELFF | TGCGCCAGCAGCCAAAGACAGGGGGAGGACACCGGGGAGCTGTTTTTT
TRBJ2-3 | . | TRBV15 | . | CATGRDHTDTQYF | TGTGCCACCGGCCGGGACCACACAGATACGCAGTATTTT
TRBJ1-2 | few | TRBV6-5 | . | CASSYSRGNYGYTF | TGTGCCAGCAGTTACTCGAGGGGGAACTATGGCTACACCTTC
TRBJ2-6 | . | TRBV5-1 | TRBD1 | CASSLGQGWSGANVLTF | TGCGCCAGCAGTTTAGGACAGGGCTGGTCTGGGGCCAACGTCCTGACTTTC
TRBJ2-7 | few | TRBV5-6 | . | CASSVSSYEQYF | TGTGCCAGCAGCGTCAGCTCCTACGAGCAGTACTTC
TRBJ2-3 | . | TRBV5-1 | . | CASSPRTRSDTQYF | TGCGCCAGCAGCCCCAGGACCCGGTCAGATACGCAGTATTTT
TRBJ2-3 | few | TRBV24-1 | . | CATSDRGRQGNTQYF | TGTGCCACCAGTGATCGGGGGCGCCAGGGAAATACGCAGTATTTT
TRBJ1-5 | . | TRBV12-3/TRBV12-4 | . | CASTPSRSQPQHF | TGTGCCAGCACCCCCTCGCGGAGTCAGCCCCAGCATTTT
TRBJ2-1 | . | TRBV7-8 | TRBD2 | CASSSSSGRADNEQFF | TGTGCCAGCAGCTCCTCTAGCGGGAGGGCCGACAATGAGCAGTTCTTC
TRBJ1-1 | . | TRBV5-6 | . | CASSLMLGPDTEAFF | TGTGCCAGCAGCTTGATGCTGGGGCCGGACACTGAAGCTTTCTTT
TRBJ2-7 | . | TRBV19 | TRBD2 | CASSPLAGDEQYF | TGTGCCAGTAGCCCGCTAGCGGGAGACGAGCAGTACTTC
TRBJ2-1 | . | TRBV19 | . | CASSIMEGNEQFF | TGTGCCAGTAGTATAATGGAGGGCAATGAGCAGTTCTTC
TRBJ2-4 | . | TRBV25-1 | . | CASRPPGALGEKAIQYF | TGTGCCAGCCGCCCACCGGGAGCCCTCGGAGAGAAGGCCATTCAGTACTTC
TRBJ2-1 | . | TRBV19 | . | CASSLRRADSYNEQFF | TGTGCCAGTAGCCTGCGGCGGGCGGACTCATACAATGAGCAGTTCTTC
TRBJ2-5 | . | TRBV15 | . | CATSTSTSADQETQYF | TGTGCCACCAGCACCTCGACTAGTGCGGATCAAGAGACCCAGTACTTC
TRBJ2-3 | . | TRBV5-1 | TRBD2 | CASSVLSGGPLVPDTQYF | TGCGCCAGCAGCGTGCTTAGCGGGGGGCCGTTAGTCCCAGATACGCAGTATTTT
TRBJ1-1 | . | TRBV12-3/TRBV12-4 | . | CASSSPGRGNTEAFF | TGTGCCAGCAGTTCTCCGGGACGTGGGAACACTGAAGCTTTCTTT
TRBJ2-4 | few | TRBV12-3/TRBV12-4 | . | CASSPPWVGKNIQYF | TGTGCCAGCAGCCCTCCCTGGGTAGGCAAAAACATTCAGTACTTC
TRBJ2-3 | few | TRBV5-1 | . | CASSLDQGPLYF | TGCGCCAGCAGCTTGGACCAGGGACCCCTGTATTTT
TRBJ1-5 | . | TRBV4-1 | TRBD1 | CASSQDTGVVGQPQHF | TGCGCCAGCAGCCAAGATACAGGGGTGGTTGGTCAGCCCCAGCATTTT
TRBJ1-2 | . | TRBV7-2 | TRBD1 | CASSLLQGDGYTF | TGTGCCAGCAGCTTGTTACAGGGGGATGGCTACACCTTC
TRBJ2-5 | many | TRBV29-1 | . | CSVGGNRVQETQYF | TGCAGCGTTGGGGGGAACAGGGTCCAAGAGACCCAGTACTTC
TRBJ1-5 | . | TRBV6-5 | . | CASRSTGRDNQPQHF | TGTGCCAGCAGATCCACAGGGAGGGACAATCAGCCCCAGCATTTT
TRBJ2-7 | few | TRBV9 | TRBD1 | CASSSTGTGGYEQYF | TGTGCCAGCAGTTCGACCGGGACAGGGGGCTACGAGCAGTACTTC
TRBJ2-1 | few | TRBV5-1 | . | CASSRGQSHSYYNEQFF | TGCGCCAGCAGCCGAGGGCAGTCCCATTCCTACTACAATGAGCAGTTCTTC
TRBJ2-3 | many | TRBV7-8 | . | CASSLGRRDTQYF | TGTGCCAGCAGCTTAGGACGACGGGATACGCAGTATTTT
TRBJ1-3 | . | TRBV7-9 | . | CASSLVEAGNTIYF | TGTGCCAGCAGCTTAGTGGAGGCCGGGAACACCATATATTTT
TRBJ2-4 | few | TRBV11-3 | TRBD1 | CASSYYLGGQGSNIQYF | TGTGCCAGCAGCTACTACCTTGGCGGACAGGGTTCCAACATTCAGTACTTC
TRBJ2-7 | few | TRBV9 | TRBD2 | CASSGSSGASYEQYF | TGTGCCAGCAGCGGTAGTAGCGGGGCCTCCTACGAGCAGTACTTC
TRBJ2-1 | . | TRBV11-1 | . | CASSLDQGNEQFF | TGTGCCAGCAGCTTAGACCAGGGTAATGAGCAGTTCTTC
TRBJ2-1 | . | TRBV7-2 | TRBD2 | CASSPIGTSKNEQFF | TGTGCCAGCAGCCCGATAGGGACTAGTAAAAATGAGCAGTTCTTC
TRBJ2-2 | few | TRBV12-3/TRBV12-4 | TRBD2 | CASSLAGTGTGELFF | TGTGCCAGCAGCTTAGCGGGGACGGGTACCGGGGAGCTGTTTTTT
TRBJ1-5 | . | TRBV6-5 | TRBD1 | CASSPTGGRDQPQHF | TGTGCCAGCAGCCCTACAGGGGGCCGGGATCAGCCCCAGCATTTT
TRBJ1-3 | . | TRBV7-6 | TRBD1 | CASSLEEGGGNTIYF | TGTGCCAGCAGCTTAGAGGAAGGGGGCGGAAACACCATATATTTT
TRBJ2-1 | . | TRBV5-4 | TRBD1 | CASSKDRGTWNEQFF | TGTGCCAGCAGCAAAGACAGGGGGACGTGGAATGAGCAGTTCTTC
TRBJ2-1 | . | TRBV7-6 | . | CASRSTRDEQFF | TGTGCCAGCAGATCCACTAGAGATGAGCAGTTCTTC